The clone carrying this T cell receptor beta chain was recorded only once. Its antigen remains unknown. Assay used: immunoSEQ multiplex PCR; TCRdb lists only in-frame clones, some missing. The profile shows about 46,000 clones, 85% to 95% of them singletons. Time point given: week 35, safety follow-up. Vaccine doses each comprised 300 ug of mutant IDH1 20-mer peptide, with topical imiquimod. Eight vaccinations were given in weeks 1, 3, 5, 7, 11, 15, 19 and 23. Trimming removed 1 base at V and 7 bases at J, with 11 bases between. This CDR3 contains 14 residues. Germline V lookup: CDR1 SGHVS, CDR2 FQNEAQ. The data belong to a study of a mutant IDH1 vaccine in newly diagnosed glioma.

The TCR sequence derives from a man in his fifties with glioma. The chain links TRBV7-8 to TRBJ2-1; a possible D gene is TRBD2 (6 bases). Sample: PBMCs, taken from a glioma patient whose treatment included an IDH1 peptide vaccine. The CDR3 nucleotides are TGTGCCAGCAGCTTAGAATTTGCGGGGAATGAGCAGTTCTTC. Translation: CASSLEFAGNEQFF. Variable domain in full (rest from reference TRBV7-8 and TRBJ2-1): GAGVSQSPRYKVAKRGQDVALRCDPISGHVSLFWYQQALGQGPEFLTYFQNEAQLDKSGLPSDRFFAERPEGSVSTLKIQRTQQEDSAVYLCASSLEFAGNEQFFGPGTRLTVL.